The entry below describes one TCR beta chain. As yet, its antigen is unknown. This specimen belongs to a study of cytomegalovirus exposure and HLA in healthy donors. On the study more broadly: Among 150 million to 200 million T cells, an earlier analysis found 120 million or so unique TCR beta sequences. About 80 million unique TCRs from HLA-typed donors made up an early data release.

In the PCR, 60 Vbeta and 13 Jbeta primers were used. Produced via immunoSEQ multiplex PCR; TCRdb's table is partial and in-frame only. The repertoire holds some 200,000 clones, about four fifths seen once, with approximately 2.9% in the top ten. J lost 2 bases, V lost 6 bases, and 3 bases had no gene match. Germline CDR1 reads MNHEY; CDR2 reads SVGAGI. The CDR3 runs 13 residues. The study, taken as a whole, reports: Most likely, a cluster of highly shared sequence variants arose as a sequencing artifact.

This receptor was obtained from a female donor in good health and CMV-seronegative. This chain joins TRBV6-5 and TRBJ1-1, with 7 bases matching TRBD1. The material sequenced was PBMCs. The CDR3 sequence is CASRGTDNTEAFF. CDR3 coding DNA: TGTGCCAGCAGGGGGACAGATAACACTGAAGCTTTCTTT.